The 30 T cell receptor beta chains presented below share a single source sample, sequenced in a study of blood T cell repertoires in COVID-19. Produced via immunoSEQ multiplex PCR; TCRdb's table is partial and in-frame only. The sample consists of under 70,000 clones, 88% of them appearing once. The sequencing input was PBMCs or T cells enriched from blood (not recorded which). Every receptor here comes from a woman aged 40 to 49 who had recovered from COVID-19.

The V call is TRBV5-4, the J call TRBJ2-1; D is unclear. This CDR3 has 14 residues. Germline CDR1 is SGHNT and CDR2 is YYREEE (reference sequence). V was pared by 0 bases and J by 5 bases, with 9 bases between. The CDR3 loop is CASSLARSHNEQFF. The CDR3 bases are TGTGCCAGCAGCTTGGCAAGAAGCCACAATGAGCAGTTCTTC.

This chain connects TRBV19 to TRBJ2-5; tentatively, D is TRBD1 (5 bases). Germline-derived CDR1 and CDR2 are LNHDA and SQIVND (reference sequence). V lost 6 bases to trimming and J lost 5 bases, with 10 bases between them. CDR3 length: 12 amino acids. The CDR3 is CASRGASETQYF. The CDR3 DNA follows: TGTGCCAGTAGAGGGGCCTCGGAGACCCAGTACTTC.

The gene calls are TRBV5-1 and TRBJ2-7; 7 positions agree with TRBD2. The CDR3 has 14 residues. The germline gives CDR1 SGHRS, CDR2 YFSETQ. V shed 4 bases and J 3 bases; nucleotides not matched to a gene: 7. CDR3 nucleotides: TGCGCCAGCAGCAAGGCGGGGGATAACTACGAGCAGTACTTC. Amino acid sequence: CASSKAGDNYEQYF. Complete variable domain (other parts from reference TRBV5-1 and TRBJ2-7): KAGVTQTPRYLIKTRGQQVTLSCSPISGHRSVSWYQQTPGQGLQFLFEYFSETQRNKGNFPGRFSGRQFSNSRSEMNVSTLELGDSALYLCASSKAGDNYEQYFGPGTRLTVT.

The chain couples TRBV7-3 to TRBJ1-2, with D maybe TRBD1 (5 bases). V was shortened by 5 bases and J by 6 bases, with 22 bases between the two germline ends. The CDR3 totals 16 residues. The germline V gene has CDR1 SGHTA and CDR2 FQGTGA. This CDR3 reads CASSPVGGDYNDGYTF. Here the CDR3 DNA reads TGTGCCAGCAGCCCTGTTGGAGGGGACTACAACGATGGCTACACCTTC.

This clone was observed once. The chain links TRBV3-1 (or the pseudogene TRBV3-2) to TRBJ1-1; TRBD1 agrees at 10 bases. The CDR3 spans 13 residues. The V gene end was trimmed by 5 bases and the J gene end by 3 bases; junction bases not matched to a gene: 0. The germline CDR1 and CDR2 sequences are LGHDT and YNNKEL (reference sequence). The chain's CDR3 is CASSGTGDTEAFF. Written as DNA, the CDR3 is TGTGCCAGCAGCGGGACAGGGGACACTGAAGCTTTCTTT.

Only one count was recorded for this clone. V usage is TRBV5-4 and J usage is TRBJ2-5, with 12 positions matching TRBD2. The V gene's germline CDR1 is SGHNT and CDR2 YYREEE (reference sequence). The CDR3 totals 18 residues. J was trimmed by 0 bases and V by 1 base; bases with no gene match: 7. CDR3 bases: TGTGCCAGCAGCTTGAGACTAGCGGGGGCCTGGTACCAAGAGACCCAGTACTTC. This encodes CASSLRLAGAWYQETQYF.

The chain recombines TRBV2 with TRBJ1-1; tentatively, D is TRBD1 (6 bases). Germline lookup yields CDR1 SNHLY and CDR2 FYNNEI. The V end was cut by 6 bases, the J end by 0 bases, with 11 bases between. There are 14 residues in the CDR3. The CDR3 here is CASRLQGMNTEAFF. CDR3 DNA: TGTGCCAGCAGGTTACAGGGTATGAACACTGAAGCTTTCTTT. Using reference TRBV2 and TRBJ1-1 for the parts outside the CDR3, the full variable domain is EPEVTQTPSHQVTQMGQEVILRCVPISNHLYFYWYRQILGQKVEFLVSFYNNEISEKSEIFDDQFSVERPDGSNFTLKIRSTKLEDSAMYFCASRLQGMNTEAFFGQGTRLTVV.

V is TRBV27 and J is TRBJ2-3; 9 bases fit TRBD2. The ends lost 0 bases at V and 4 bases at J; junction bases unmatched: 8. The germline V gene has CDR1 MNHEY and CDR2 SMNVEV (reference sequence). The CDR3 totals 17 residues. The CDR3, as DNA: TGTGCCAGCAGTTTATCACCGGGACTAGCTGGAGCAGATACGCAGTATTTT. It translates to CASSLSPGLAGADTQYF.

This chain links TRBV7-3 with TRBJ2-1; 7 positions agree with TRBD2. The CDR3 sequence is 15 residues long. Trimming at V came to 2 bases and at J to 4 bases, leaving 5 bases not matched to a gene. Germline V gene lookup returns CDR1 SGHTA and CDR2 FQGTGA. This chain's CDR3 is CASSLYSGGYNEQFF. The CDR3 coding sequence is TGTGCCAGCAGCTTATACTCGGGAGGATACAATGAGCAGTTCTTC.

The rearrangement links TRBV7-9 to TRBJ2-1, with 9 nucleotides matching TRBD1. CDR1 is SEHNR, CDR2 FQNEAQ, per germline (reference sequence). Trimming took 5 bases from V and 2 from J; bases not matched to a gene: 4. CDR3 length: 15 residues. The CDR3 sequence is CASSRDRVAYNEQFF. The DNA of the CDR3 is TGTGCCAGCAGCCGGGACAGGGTGGCCTACAATGAGCAGTTCTTC.

This chain connects TRBV24-1 to TRBJ2-1; the match to TRBD1 covers 9 bases. The V gene's germline CDR1 is KGHDR and CDR2 SFDVKD. With V trimmed by 2 bases and J by 4 bases, 11 bases remained unmatched. CDR3 length equals 18 residues. The CDR3 sequence: CATSDSGTGIPSYNEQFF. CDR3 coding DNA: TGTGCCACCAGTGATTCCGGGACAGGGATACCCTCTTACAATGAGCAGTTCTTC.

This clone was detected once. V is TRBV7-6 and J is TRBJ1-1, with D possibly TRBD1 on 6 matching bases. With 4 bases removed from V and 0 bases from J, the gap between germline ends came to 24 bases. In germline, CDR1 is SGHVS, CDR2 FNYEAQ. The CDR3 covers 19 residues. CDR3 loop: CASSSNSRGSGSVNTEAFF. The CDR3 DNA sequence: TGTGCCAGCAGCTCTAACTCCAGGGGTAGTGGGTCGGTGAACACTGAAGCTTTCTTT.

The V and J genes are TRBV5-1 and TRBJ1-6; 8 positions match TRBD1. This CDR3 spans 13 amino acids. From germline, CDR1 is SGHRS and CDR2 YFSETQ. The V segment lost 1 base and the J segment 9 bases; nucleotides outside the gene matches: 0. The DNA of the CDR3 is TGCGCCAGCAGCTTGACAGGGGGTTCACCCCTCCACTTT. Translated: CASSLTGGSPLHF.

The chain is built from TRBV6-4 and TRBJ2-6; D perhaps matches TRBD1 (5 bases). The CDR3 has 15 amino acids. Trimming shortened V by 6 bases and J by 0 bases, and 9 bases separated the two germline ends. CDR1 is MRHNA and CDR2 is SNTAGT in the germline V gene. This CDR3 is CASSLTASGANVLTF. The CDR3 DNA reads TGTGCCAGCAGCCTGACAGCCTCTGGGGCCAACGTCCTGACTTTC.

The chain carries TRBV7-9 and TRBJ1-1; D gene ambiguous. The V gene's germline CDR1 is SEHNR and CDR2 FQNEAQ (reference sequence). The V end was cut by 7 bases, the J end by 6 bases, with 12 bases between. The CDR3 is 12 residues long. The CDR3 bases are TGTGCCAGCAATTTGGAGGGCTCTGAAGCTTTCTTT. It yields the protein CASNLEGSEAFF.

The gene calls are TRBV7-6 and TRBJ2-7; 7 bases match TRBD1. The trim removed 2 bases at V and 3 bases at J, leaving 7 bases unmatched. In germline, CDR1 is SGHVS, CDR2 FNYEAQ. The CDR3 spans 15 residues. The CDR3 spells CASSLTDRDLYEQYF. In DNA form, the CDR3 reads TGTGCCAGCAGCTTAACAGACAGGGACCTCTACGAGCAGTACTTC.

The J gene is TRBJ2-7, the V gene TRBV29-1; D not resolved. This CDR3 is 11 amino acids long. Trimming stripped 6 bases from V and 0 bases from J, with 6 bases between. Germline V lookup: CDR1 SQVTM, CDR2 ANQGSEA. CDR3 sequence: CSVHSSYEQYF. CDR3 nucleotides: TGCAGCGTCCACAGCTCCTACGAGCAGTACTTC.

The rearrangement uses TRBV19 and TRBJ1-6, with a tentative D call TRBD1 (5 bases). Germline CDR1 is LNHDA and CDR2 is SQIVND (reference sequence). CDR3 size: 18 residues. Trimming cost V 2 bases and J 4 bases, with 18 bases left between them. The CDR3 spells CASSIKGSAVTYNSPLHF. The CDR3 DNA reads as TGTGCCAGTAGTATAAAGGGGTCCGCAGTCACGTATAATTCACCCCTCCACTTT.

The V call is TRBV6-5, the J call TRBJ1-5; D gene uncertain. Deletions cut 5 bases from V and 0 bases from J, with 8 bases between. The V gene's germline CDR1 is MNHEY and CDR2 SVGAGI. There are 14 residues in the CDR3. In nucleotides, the CDR3 is TGTGCCAGCAGTCCCCTTTTTAGCAATCAGCCCCAGCATTTT. It codes for CASSPLFSNQPQHF.

The gene calls are TRBV20-1 and TRBJ1-6; weak D call: TRBD1 (6 bases). With 3 bases removed from V and 10 bases from J, the gap between germline ends came to 10 bases. The CDR3 contains 12 residues. Looked up from germline, CDR1 is DFQATT and CDR2 is SNEGSKA (reference sequence). The CDR3 nucleotides are TGCAGTGCTAGTCCAGGGGTCTCACCCCTCCACTTT. Translation gives CSASPGVSPLHF.

The chain carries TRBV16 and TRBJ1-5; D is ambiguous. Germline CDR1 is KGHSY and CDR2 is FQNENV. This CDR3 spans 12 amino acids. Trimming stripped 1 base from V and 8 bases from J, with 6 bases between. The CDR3 loop is CASSQWGEPQHF. The CDR3 DNA is TGTGCCAGCAGCCAATGGGGAGAGCCCCAGCATTTT.

This clone was observed once. The rearrangement joins TRBV3-1 (or the pseudogene TRBV3-2) to TRBJ2-3, with 9 bases lining up with TRBD2. In germline, CDR1 is LGHDT, CDR2 YNNKEL (reference sequence). The length of the CDR3 is 16 residues. Trimming took 1 base from V and 5 from J; bases not matched to a gene: 7. The CDR3 is CASSQGGGGIRDTQYF. DNA of the CDR3: TGTGCCAGCAGCCAAGGCGGGGGGGGTATTCGAGATACGCAGTATTTT.

The V and J genes are TRBV9 and TRBJ1-4; D may be TRBD1 (6 bases). Per the germline V gene, CDR1 is SGDLS and CDR2 is YYNGEE. The V and J ends lost 3 bases and 7 bases respectively, with 16 bases between them. The CDR3 loop spans 15 amino acids. The DNA of the CDR3 is TGTGCCAGCAGCGCACAGGGTTATGAGGGTGAAAAACTGTTTTTT. This gives the protein CASSAQGYEGEKLFF.

Only one count was recorded for this clone. The gene calls are TRBV5-1 and TRBJ1-2, with 7 nucleotides matching TRBD1. Trimming cost V 4 bases and J 4 bases; bases outside gene matches: 13. CDR3 length: 16 amino acids. Germline V gene sequence: CDR1 SGHRS, CDR2 YFSETQ. The CDR3 region is CASSMTHDRAVYGYTF. The CDR3 DNA follows: TGCGCCAGCAGCATGACCCACGACAGGGCGGTCTATGGCTACACCTTC.

V gene TRBV13 combines with J gene TRBJ1-5; TRBD1 matches 10 bases. Germline values: CDR1 PRHDT, CDR2 FYEKMQ (reference sequence). Unmatched junction bases numbered 9, after V lost 3 bases and J lost 1 base. The CDR3 sequence is 18 residues long. The CDR3 sequence: CASSFSGTGVMSNQPQHF. The CDR3 DNA follows: TGTGCCAGCAGCTTCTCCGGGACAGGGGTTATGAGCAATCAGCCCCAGCATTTT. The whole variable domain, remainder taken from reference TRBV13 and TRBJ1-5, is AAGVIQSPRHLIKEKRETATLKCYPIPRHDTVYWYQQGPGQDPQFLISFYEKMQSDKGSIPDRFSAQQFSDYHSELNMSSLELGDSALYFCASSFSGTGVMSNQPQHFGDGTRLSIL.

V and J are TRBV21-1 and TRBJ2-5; the DNA was not compared with TRBD1, the D call given in the table. TRBV21-1 counts as a pseudogene. The CDR3 runs 13 residues. CDR3 in amino acids: CASSIRTGANRNF. CDR3 in DNA: TGTGCCAGCAGCATTCGGACAGGGGCCAATAGGAACTTC.

The chain has TRBV4-1 and TRBJ2-1, with D possibly TRBD1 on 5 matching bases. The germline gives CDR1 MGHRA, CDR2 YSYEKL. V was cut by 0 bases and J by 3 bases, with 6 bases left in between. CDR3 length: 14 residues. CDR3 sequence reads: CASSQDQGYNEQFF. The CDR3 nucleotides are TGCGCCAGCAGCCAAGATCAGGGCTACAATGAGCAGTTCTTC.

This clone was counted between two and nine times. This chain connects TRBV7-3 to TRBJ1-1, with 8 bases lining up with TRBD1. Germline loops: CDR1 SGHTA, CDR2 FQGTGA. V gave up 3 bases and J gave up 8 bases; unmatched junction bases: 5. This CDR3 has 13 residues. The CDR3 loop reads CASSLYGDREAFF. In nucleotides, the CDR3 is TGTGCCAGCAGCTTGTATGGGGACAGGGAAGCTTTCTTT.

The CDR3 sequence: CASSTYSSGGAGADTQYF. CDR3 bases: TGTGCCAGCAGCACCTACTCAAGCGGGGGGGCTGGGGCAGATACGCAGTATTTT. V and J are TRBV3-1 (or the pseudogene TRBV3-2) and TRBJ2-3, with 10 bases that match TRBD2. Germline lookup yields CDR1 LGHDT and CDR2 YNNKEL (reference sequence). The CDR3 extends over 18 amino acids. Losses at the gene ends were 5 bases for V and 4 bases for J; bases not matched to a gene: 15.

The chain uses TRBV6-4 and TRBJ1-5; D unclear. The germline V gene has CDR1 MRHNA and CDR2 SNTAGT. CDR3 length equals 14 residues. The V end was cut by 4 bases, the J end by 6 bases, with 13 bases between. The CDR3 coding sequence is TGTGCCAGCAGTGGGGAGGGAGGCGCTCAGCCCCAGCATTTT. This sequence encodes CASSGEGGAQPQHF.